The present T cell receptor (beta chain) was sequenced within a study of CD8+ T cells in alopecia areata. This CDR3 is 15 amino acids long. Germline V gives CDR1 NSHNY, CDR2 SYGAGN. Extracted from the samples, RNA was reverse transcribed into cDNA to serve as the sequencing template. Clones were read by immunoSEQ multiplex PCR, and TCRdb kept only the in-frame ones, dropping some. This repertoire lists approximately 300,000 clones without singletons; 0.9% to 1.5% sits in the top ten. In regard to this clone: Gene names refer to mouse genes. The observed sequence ends 4 residues before the CDR3 terminus, with the missing tail filled in from the germline J gene.

Scientists pooled cutaneous lymph node cells and sorted them on CD4, CD8alpha, NKG2D, NKG2ACE and other markers. The sequenced sample was CD4+ T cells sorted from a lymph node. This chain links TRBV13-1 with TRBJ2-5, with 8 bases that match TRBD2. The TCR was taken from a C3H/HeJ mouse with alopecia areata. For this strain, the MHC haplotype corresponds to H2-k. CDR3 DNA (partial): TGTGCCAGCAGTGATGCCTGGACTGGGCGAGAC. This sequence encodes CASSDAWTGRD. The entire CDR3 reads CASSDAWTGRDTQYF.